This entry is about one TCR beta chain. Its antigen is as yet unknown. This sample stems from a study of a mutant IDH1 vaccine in newly diagnosed glioma. For the study at large: Beginning 4-6 weeks after radiotherapy alone, or with temozolomide cycles, vaccination took place. Treated patients had a mean age of roughly 40 years and a roughly 62% male, approximately 38% female split.

Time point described: week 35, safety follow-up. Every single dose of the vaccine, 300 ug of mutant IDH1 20-mer peptide, came with topical imiquimod. Each of the donors came in with new WHO grade 3 or 4 astrocytomas that were IDH1-mutant and ATRX-lost. The assay was immunoSEQ multiplex PCR, and TCRdb's table has in-frame clones only and misses some. The repertoire holds 25,000 to 40,000 clones, with around 80% as singletons. Germline V gene sequence: CDR1 MNHEY, CDR2 SMNVEV (reference sequence). The V gene lost 3 bases and the J gene lost 3 bases, with 11 bases spanning the gap. This CDR3 region has 15 residues.

The sequencing used PBMCs, collected from a glioma patient whose treatment included an IDH1 peptide vaccine. The chain carries TRBV27 and TRBJ1-4, with D tentatively TRBD1 (6 bases). The TCR sequence derives from a middle-aged woman with glioma. CDR3 sequence (DNA): TGTGCCAGCAGTTTTGGGGGCAGGTCTAATGAAAAACTGTTTTTT. Translating gives CASSFGGRSNEKLFF.